Sequencing of this T cell receptor (beta chain) was carried out in a study of shared clonotypes between healthy human individuals. Study at large: The study used three CD4 naive, three CD4 memory, two CD8 naive and one CD8 memory plate per donor. Whole-study findings and limits: Naive subsets generally exceeded memory subsets in estimated richness.

The CDR3 runs 14 residues. CDR1 and CDR2 from the germline V gene are SQVTM and ANQGSEA. Trimming cost V 0 bases and J 12 bases, with 20 bases left between them. Notes on this clone: The target antigen is unknown.

DNA at approximately 200 ng, tens of thousands of T cell genomes, went into sorted-subset replicate PCRs. Profiling relied on immunoSEQ multiplex PCR, and the TCRdb table lists in-frame clones only, not all of them. Seen here are 550,000 to 700,000 clones, roughly 72% observed once, and the top ten hold around 1.7%. CD4+ cells were split into CD45RA+ naive and CD45RA-negative memory subsets. The sample consisted of memory CD4+ T cells sorted from blood. Described subset: CD45RA-negative fraction. The chain joins TRBV29-1 to TRBJ1-1; D is possibly TRBD1 (5 bases). This TCR derives from a woman aged 25 to 39 in good health. The CDR3: CSVEDGGRGALPFF. CDR3 DNA: TGCAGCGTTGAAGATGGGGGTAGGGGAGCTTTACCTTTCTTT.